The rows below give T cell receptor beta chains drawn from one sample of a study of blood T cell repertoires in COVID-19. The method was immunoSEQ multiplex PCR; TCRdb's version includes in-frame clones alone and lacks a portion of them. The table shows fewer than 350,000 clones, with approximately 81% occurring only once. The sample consisted of peripheral blood. The receptors come from a woman in her fifties or sixties with active or convalescent COVID-19. CDR3s include the opening cysteine and the closing phenylalanine or tryptophan. D genes are given only for firm matches. A row's size may be missing; if present it is once, few, many or a size class.

cdr3_aa cdr3_nt cdr3_length j_call d_call clone_size v_call
CASSDVSWVPGQAADTQYF TGCGCCAGCAGTGATGTTTCCTGGGTCCCGGGACAGGCTGCTGATACGCAGTATTTT 19 TRBJ2-3 TRBD1 NA TRBV10-1
CASSPSGGGAYEQYF TGTGCCAGCAGCCCTAGCGGGGGGGGAGCCTACGAGCAGTACTTC 15 TRBJ2-7 TRBD2 NA TRBV9
CSVGTDGVRNEQYF TGCAGCGTCGGAACGGACGGGGTACGGAACGAGCAGTACTTC 14 TRBJ2-7 NA once TRBV29-1
CASSEMYGYEQYF TGCGCCAGCAGTGAGATGTACGGCTACGAGCAGTACTTC 13 TRBJ2-7 NA few TRBV10-1
CASGRAPLHYGYTF TGTGCCAGCGGGAGGGCTCCCCTGCACTATGGCTACACCTTC 14 TRBJ1-2 NA NA TRBV19
CASSYGGRVTDTQYF TGTGCCAGCAGTTACGGTGGGCGGGTCACAGATACGCAGTATTTT 15 TRBJ2-3 NA NA TRBV6-5
CASSPTSISSYEQYF TGTGCCAGCAGTCCGACTAGCATAAGCTCCTACGAGCAGTACTTC 15 TRBJ2-7 TRBD2 few TRBV28
CASSSLGHRPPSPLHF TGTGCCAGCTCATCGCTAGGTCACCGGCCCCCATCACCCCTCCACTTT 16 TRBJ1-6 NA NA TRBV18
CASSFSREETQYF TGTGCCAGCAGTTTCTCCAGGGAAGAGACCCAGTACTTC 13 TRBJ2-5 NA NA TRBV12-3/TRBV12-4
CASSYLGTGGLYF TGTGCCAGCAGTTACCTCGGGACAGGGGGCTTGTACTTC 13 TRBJ2-7 TRBD1 NA TRBV6-2/TRBV6-3
CASSYINSPLHF TGTGCCAGCAGCTATATTAATTCACCCCTCCACTTT 12 TRBJ1-6 NA NA TRBV5-6
CASSPSPLTGPPATNEKLFF TGTGCCAGCAGCCCCTCACCGCTAACAGGGCCCCCTGCAACTAATGAAAAACTGTTTTTT 20 TRBJ1-4 NA NA TRBV3-1/TRBV3-2
CASSQVGGNYGYTF TGTGCCAGCAGCCAAGTCGGGGGTAACTATGGCTACACCTTC 14 TRBJ1-2 NA NA TRBV4-2
CASSPYGSYNEQFF TGTGCCAGCAGTCCGTACGGGTCCTACAATGAGCAGTTCTTC 14 TRBJ2-1 NA NA TRBV27
CAISESNTPNTEAFF TGTGCCATCAGTGAGTCGAACACCCCGAACACTGAAGCTTTCTTT 15 TRBJ1-1 NA NA TRBV10-3
CATSRGHGGRNEKLFF TGTGCCACCAGCAGAGGTCATGGGGGCAGGAATGAAAAACTGTTTTTT 16 TRBJ1-4 NA few TRBV15
CASSLDPGTFNTGELFF TGTGCCAGCAGCTTAGACCCCGGGACTTTCAACACCGGGGAGCTGTTTTTT 17 TRBJ2-2 NA NA TRBV11-3
CASSVTYEQYF TGTGCCAGCAGCGTAACCTACGAGCAGTACTTC 11 TRBJ2-7 NA NA TRBV11-2
CASSSPQYGGNTIYF TGTGCCAGCAGTTCTCCCCAGTATGGTGGAAACACCATATATTTT 15 TRBJ1-3 NA NA TRBV6-6
CASSINPGTSGNTIYF TGTGCCAGTAGTATTAATCCGGGAACCTCTGGAAACACCATATATTTT 16 TRBJ1-3 NA NA TRBV19
CASSLSTAPGGYNSPLHF TGTGCCAGCAGTTTATCGACCGCACCCGGGGGCTATAATTCACCCCTCCACTTT 18 TRBJ1-6 NA NA TRBV27
CASRPGHLYEQYF TGTGCCAGCAGGCCGGGACACCTCTACGAGCAGTACTTC 13 TRBJ2-7 NA NA TRBV6-5
CASRRPTDTTHWETQYF TGTGCCAGCAGACGCCCGACAGATACTACCCATTGGGAGACCCAGTACTTC 17 TRBJ2-5 NA NA TRBV28
CASSGGRGTEAFF TGTGCCAGTTCCGGGGGAAGAGGGACTGAAGCTTTCTTT 13 TRBJ1-1 NA NA TRBV19
CASSTGSSYEQYF TGTGCCAGCAGTACGGGATCCTCCTACGAGCAGTACTTC 13 TRBJ2-7 NA NA TRBV6-2/TRBV6-3
CASSYSRGLNNSPLHF TGTGCCAGCAGTTACTCTAGGGGGCTGAATAATTCACCCCTCCACTTT 16 TRBJ1-6 TRBD1 NA TRBV6-6
CASSTGLLSGNTIYF TGTGCCAGCAGCACAGGCCTACTCTCTGGAAACACCATATATTTT 15 TRBJ1-3 NA NA TRBV7-6
CASSPGGVGQPQHF TGTGCCAGCAGCCCCGGGGGGGTGGGTCAGCCCCAGCATTTT 14 TRBJ1-5 NA NA TRBV7-2
CAISEYEDTGELFF TGTGCCATCAGCGAATATGAGGACACCGGGGAGCTGTTTTTT 14 TRBJ2-2 NA few TRBV10-3
CASSPSPRGTDTQYF TGTGCCAGCAGCCCATCCCCGCGCGGGACAGATACGCAGTATTTT 15 TRBJ2-3 NA NA TRBV7-9
CASSGTATYEQYF TGTGCCAGCAGCGGGACAGCAACCTACGAGCAGTACTTC 13 TRBJ2-7 TRBD1 once TRBV6-5
CASQVSRGGMNTEAFF TGTGCCAGCCAGGTGTCACGAGGGGGCATGAACACTGAAGCTTTCTTT 16 TRBJ1-1 TRBD1 NA TRBV2
CASNVGGAITEQFF TGTGCCAGTAATGTCGGGGGGGCTATAACTGAGCAGTTCTTC 14 TRBJ2-1 TRBD2 NA TRBV19
CASSRGHPGNTIYF TGTGCCAGCAGCCGGGGACATCCAGGAAACACCATATATTTT 14 TRBJ1-3 NA NA TRBV7-2
CASSKDREGHTEAFF TGTGCCAGCAGCAAGGACAGGGAGGGTCACACTGAAGCTTTCTTT 15 TRBJ1-1 TRBD1 NA TRBV5-5
CAISTGLDTEAFF TGTGCCATCAGCACAGGGTTGGACACTGAAGCTTTCTTT 13 TRBJ1-1 NA NA TRBV10-3
CASSSDYSGNTIYF TGTGCCAGTAGTAGCGACTACTCTGGAAACACCATATATTTT 14 TRBJ1-3 NA NA TRBV19
CASSPTFTGHPGGYTF TGTGCCAGCAGTCCCACCTTTACGGGACATCCCGGTGGCTACACCTTC 16 TRBJ1-2 NA few TRBV27
CASSGDRLNTEAFF TGTGCCAGCAGCGGGGACAGGTTGAACACTGAAGCTTTCTTT 14 TRBJ1-1 TRBD1 NA TRBV7-3
CASSEGGRTEAFF TGCGCCAGCAGTGAGGGGGGGAGGACTGAAGCTTTCTTT 13 TRBJ1-1 NA NA TRBV10-1
CASSLLAGGVETQYF TGTGCCAGCAGCTTGTTGGCGGGGGGAGTGGAGACCCAGTACTTC 15 TRBJ2-5 TRBD2 once TRBV5-4